The source of this T cell receptor beta chain is a study of regulatory T cells in long-lasting Graves disease. Study overall: Antithyroid drugs had been taken by newly diagnosed Graves' patients for under 3 months. Study-wide results and caveats: The work looked only at peripheral blood and did not look at thyroid tissue. Persistent disease favored TRBV28, TRBJ1-2 and TRBJ2-5.

CDR3-region Arm-PCR and iRepertoire HTBI primers produced the TCR beta libraries. Each CDR3 protein gets one entry after TCRdb re-called the multiplex PCR reads with MiXCR. This sample has some 600,000 distinct CDR3 sequences, with 15% to 20% found just once. Germline CDR1 reads WSHSY; CDR2 reads SAAADI. The V and J ends lost 8 bases and 2 bases, in that order; junction bases with no gene match: 11. There are 16 residues in the CDR3. Time point in this sample: newly diagnosed GD, antithyroid drugs for less than 3 months. Construction of the TCR library relied on RNA isolated from PBMCs. This clonotype was observed at least ten times. What it binds is unknown. These records were also assigned to another study, of T cells in Graves' hyperthyroidism and ophthalmopathy.

The source material was peripheral blood mononuclear cells (PBMCs), sampled at new diagnosis, from a patient treated with antithyroid drugs. The receptor was isolated from a man between 18 and 29 years old with Graves disease. V usage is TRBV10-2 and J usage is TRBJ2-7, with 11 positions matching TRBD1. CDR3 nucleotides: TGCGCCAGCTCCGGGACAGGGGGTACAGGGACCTACGAGCAGTACTTC. It translates to CASSGTGGTGTYEQYF.